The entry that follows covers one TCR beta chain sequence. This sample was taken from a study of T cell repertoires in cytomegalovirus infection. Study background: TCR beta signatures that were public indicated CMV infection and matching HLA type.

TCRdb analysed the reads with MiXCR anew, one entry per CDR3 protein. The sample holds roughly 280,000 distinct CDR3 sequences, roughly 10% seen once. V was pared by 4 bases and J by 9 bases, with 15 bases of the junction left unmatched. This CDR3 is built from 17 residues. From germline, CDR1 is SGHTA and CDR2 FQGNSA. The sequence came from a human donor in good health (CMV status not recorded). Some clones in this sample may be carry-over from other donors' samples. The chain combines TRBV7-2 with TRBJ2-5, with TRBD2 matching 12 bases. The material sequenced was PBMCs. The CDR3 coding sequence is TGTGCCAGCAGCTCTTGGACTAGCGGGGTCCTCCAAGCGGCCCAGTACTTC. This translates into CASSSWTSGVLQAAQYF.